The T cell receptor beta chain under discussion was sequenced for a study of T cells in Graves' hyperthyroidism and ophthalmopathy. Study-level results: In simple terms, a model built on 13 V-J features told ophthalmopathy apart from stable hyperthyroidism. Within blood appeared most thyroid clonotypes that had expanded above 0.001.

RNA transcripts gave rise to amplified TCR beta CDR3 regions. Primed by the HTBI set, a first-round RT-PCR was run on the TCR CDR3. TCRdb re-derived calls from the multiplex PCR reads in MiXCR, one entry per CDR3 protein. The data contain about 540,000 distinct CDR3 sequences, around 45% of them singletons. This clonotype was seen at least ten times. Its antigen remains unknown. The sequenced sample consisted of peripheral blood or thyroid tissue (not recorded which). The TCR originated in a woman aged 18 to 35 with Graves' hyperthyroidism.

The CDR3 spells CSAFPTSGNYGYTF. The CDR3 DNA is TGCAGTGCTTTCCCTACTTCAGGCAACTATGGCTACACCTTC. This chain links TRBV20-1 with TRBJ1-2; D gene unclear. V gave up 5 bases and J gave up 2 bases, with 15 bases separating them. Germline lookup yields CDR1 DFQATT and CDR2 SNEGSKA (reference sequence). This CDR3 is 14 amino acids long.